This TCR beta chain was profiled in a study of T-cell memory formation after mild COVID-19 (dated by TCRdb to the early 2020s). Context from the whole study: TCR sequence clusters from the two donors were largely donor specific. The cohort was made up of two young adult volunteers, one female and one male, who were previously healthy. Longitudinal TCRalpha and TCRbeta repertoire sequencing tracked T-cell clones expanding and contracting after mild COVID-19 in a couple of donors.

Ficoll-Paque density gradient centrifugation was the method used to isolate PBMCs. Overall results and qualifications from the work: The detection of some responding clones in pre-infection memory suggests that pre-existing cross-reactive memory T cells joined the SARS-CoV-2 response. Clones that contracted from day 15 to 85 showed balanced CD4/CD8 phenotypes, whereas a second wave of clones that expanded from day 15 to 37 leaned towards CD4+. Contracting CD4+ clones appeared mostly in the CM and EM memory subsets, whereas CD8+ clones were enriched in EMRA. The second-wave clones that peaked on day 37 were not confirmed to be SARS-CoV-2 specific. The study covered only two mild cases, and larger cohorts including severe cases with pre-infection samples were considered necessary.

Sequencing took place on an Illumina NovaSeq 6000. cDNA libraries for TCRalpha and TCRbeta were prepared by 5'RACE using constant-segment primers, with sample barcodes and unique molecular identifiers added. Trizol reagent was used to extract RNA from every sample. Library amplification was performed in two PCR steps, and a second sample barcode and Illumina TruSeq adapters were introduced in the second step. Sequencing of the libraries was done on an Illumina NovaSeq, producing 2 x 150 bp paired-end reads. The original methods were these. The reads were demultiplexed and collapsed into UMI-guided consensus sequences using migec v1.2.7. Using mixcr v2.1.11, UMI consensuses were aligned to TRA and TRB V and J templates and then assembled into clonotypes. Expanded or contracted clonotypes were those called significant by both edgeR and NoisET, with noise models trained on biological replicates. For edgeR calls, the thresholds were a false discovery rate-adjusted p below 0.01 and a log2 fold-change of 1. As an exploratory analysis of dynamics, max-normalized trajectories of the 1000 most abundant clonotypes were examined with PCA combined with hierarchical clustering. Separately sequenced CD4+ and CD8+ repertoires were used to assign a CD4 or CD8 phenotype to each responding clone. TCRdb handled the public reads itself, with Q25 trimming in fastp and clone calling in MiXCR, and kept productive beta chains. Each entry is one CDR3 protein sequence, shown with its most common DNA and genes. These V and J calls rely on TCRdb rather than the paper's analysis. The table for this sample lists 40,000 or so distinct CDR3 sequences; roughly 7.2% of them were counted only once. About 0.8% of the sample rests with the top ten.

This clonotype was observed many times. No antigen is known for it. Qualities for individual bases were not recorded, and no much larger clone is one base off. The sequence derives from an adult who had mild COVID-19 (a few samples of this study predate the infection). The sample titles of this study are shuffled in the database, so cell type and time point are left out. The sequencing input was PBMCs or a T cell subset sorted from them (not recorded which).

The CDR3 region has the sequence CASSRTSGSVPEQYF. In nucleotide form, the sequence is TGTGCCAGCAGTCGGACTAGCGGGAGTGTCCCCGAGCAGTACTTC. The sequence links TRBV6-5 to TRBJ2-7, with 13 junctional bases fitting TRBD2. According to the germline V gene, CDR1 reads MNHEY and CDR2 reads SVGAGI. Measured from the cysteine to the phenylalanine, the CDR3 is 15 residues long. The kept DNA is CDR3 alone, 45 bases in frame from the first base. V is trimmed back by 5 bases and J by 6 bases, and the junction contains 7 bases that no gene match accounts for.